Below, 22 T cell receptor beta chains from the same sample are listed, as sequenced in a study of shared clonotypes between healthy human individuals. The assay was immunoSEQ multiplex PCR, and TCRdb's table has in-frame clones only and misses some. The table shows over a million clones, with roughly 96% occurring only once. Sequenced material: naive CD4+ T cells sorted from blood. Subset specified: CD45RA+ positively selected. The receptor set was obtained from a man between 25 and 39 years old in good health.

The chain employs TRBV5-1 and TRBJ2-7; D is undetermined. Germline V gives CDR1 SGHRS, CDR2 YFSETQ. CDR3 length: 16 amino acids. The V gene lost 0 bases and the J gene lost 1 base, with 14 bases spanning the gap. In DNA, the CDR3 is TGCGCCAGCAGCTTGGACCCGGTGTTTAGTTCCTACGAGCAGTACTTC. Translating gives CASSLDPVFSSYEQYF.

This chain connects TRBV5-6 to TRBJ2-6; the D is unclear. Trimming took 2 bases from V and 0 from J, leaving 15 bases between them. Germline-derived CDR1 and CDR2 are SGHDT and YYEEEE. This CDR3 has 18 amino acids. CDR3 in DNA: TGTGCCAGCAGCTTAGGGTTCGGACGGAACTCTGGGGCCAACGTCCTGACTTTC. This encodes CASSLGFGRNSGANVLTF.

The chain has TRBV5-4 and TRBJ2-7; 10 nucleotides agree with TRBD2. Germline V gene lookup returns CDR1 SGHNT and CDR2 YYREEE (reference sequence). The trim removed 4 bases at V and 10 bases at J, leaving 20 bases unmatched. CDR3 length: 17 amino acids. The CDR3 protein is CASSDLSGRAALGEQYF. CDR3 DNA sequence: TGTGCCAGCAGCGACTTAAGCGGGAGGGCGGCCTTGGGAGAACAGTACTTC.

This chain connects TRBV18 to TRBJ2-1; no definite D call. This CDR3 region has 13 residues. V lost 0 bases and J 6 bases, leaving 6 bases between the germline ends. Germline CDR1 KGHSH, CDR2 LQKENI. CDR3: CASSPPVSNEQFF. Here the CDR3 DNA reads TGTGCCAGCTCACCACCGGTATCCAATGAGCAGTTCTTC.

This rearrangement joins TRBV2 to TRBJ2-5; 7 positions match TRBD1. The germline V gene has CDR1 SNHLY and CDR2 FYNNEI. The junction had 9 bases not matched to a gene; V was cut back by 6 bases and J by 5 bases. The CDR3 is 14 residues long. This CDR3 is CASRRQGGWETQYF. CDR3 DNA: TGTGCCAGCAGACGACAGGGCGGGTGGGAGACCCAGTACTTC.

V is TRBV6-4 and J is TRBJ2-1, with D perhaps being TRBD1 or TRBD2 (6 bases each). Trimming shortened V by 6 bases and J by 7 bases, and 19 bases separated the two germline ends. Germline-derived CDR1 and CDR2 are MRHNA and SNTAGT. The CDR3 runs to 15 residues. CDR3 residues: CASSPQGIGGNEQFF. In DNA, the CDR3 is TGTGCCAGCAGCCCGCAGGGGATTGGGGGGAATGAGCAGTTCTTC.

This chain joins TRBV5-8 and TRBJ1-1; no clear D gene. Looked up from germline, CDR1 is SGHTS and CDR2 is YDEGEE. The CDR3 is made up of 15 amino acids. With 0 bases removed from V and 2 bases from J, the gap between germline ends came to 11 bases. The CDR3 sequence is CASSLAGLFNTEAFF. For the CDR3, the DNA is TGTGCCAGCAGCTTGGCCGGACTTTTCAACACTGAAGCTTTCTTT.

The chain has TRBV7-2 and TRBJ2-2, with D perhaps being TRBD1 or TRBD2 (5 bases each). The CDR3 loop spans 16 amino acids. The V end was cut by 5 bases, the J end by 6 bases, with 19 bases between. Germline-derived CDR1 and CDR2 are SGHTA and FQGNSA. The CDR3 is CASSPFWGRTAGELFF. The CDR3 DNA reads as TGTGCCAGCAGCCCCTTTTGGGGGAGAACAGCCGGGGAGCTGTTTTTT.

With respect to this clone: In the same sample, other DNA sequences code for this CDR3. This rearrangement joins TRBV19 to TRBJ2-2; 13 bases align to TRBD2. There are 15 residues in the CDR3. Trimming took 8 bases from V and 1 from J; bases not matched to a gene: 1. CDR1 is LNHDA and CDR2 is SQIVND in the germline V gene (reference sequence). CDR3 DNA sequence: TGTGCCAGTCGACTAGCGGGAGGGAACACCGGGGAGCTGTTTTTT. It specifies CASRLAGGNTGELFF.

The rearrangement uses TRBV9 and TRBJ2-2; possibly TRBD1 or TRBD2 for D (5 bases each). The germline V gene encodes CDR1 SGDLS and CDR2 YYNGEE. Trimming left V 3 bases short and J 5 bases short, with 11 bases between. The CDR3 runs 14 residues. The CDR3 nucleotides read TGTGCCAGCAGCGAGGGACCCATAACCGGGGAGCTGTTTTTT. Translation gives CASSEGPITGELFF.

To note about this clone: Additional DNA sequences in this sample encode the identical CDR3. The genes are TRBV9 and TRBJ2-7; D may be TRBD1 (5 bases). With 0 bases removed from V and 4 bases from J, the gap between germline ends came to 5 bases. The CDR3 runs to 12 residues. The germline V gene encodes CDR1 SGDLS and CDR2 YYNGEE. CDR3 sequence (DNA): TGTGCCAGCAGCGTAGAGGGGTACGAGCAGTACTTC. Protein sequence: CASSVEGYEQYF.

Details on this clone: Additional DNA sequences in this sample encode the identical CDR3. The rearrangement joins TRBV18 to TRBJ2-7; D may correspond to TRBD1 or TRBD2 (5 bases each). The CDR3 sequence is 15 residues long. Trimming shortened V by 3 bases and J by 3 bases, and 15 bases separated the two germline ends. Germline CDR1 reads KGHSH; CDR2 reads LQKENI. The CDR3 reads CASSPLPGQGYEQYF. CDR3 bases: TGTGCCAGCTCACCCCTTCCGGGGCAAGGCTACGAGCAGTACTTC.

The chain has TRBV10-2 and TRBJ2-1, with 7 bases identical to TRBD2. The junction had 12 bases not matched to a gene; V was cut back by 7 bases and J by 9 bases. CDR1 is WSHSY and CDR2 is SAAADI in the germline V gene. CDR3 length: 14 residues. CDR3 in DNA: TGCGCCAGCATTTTCAGCGGGGCCAGCACTGAGCAGTTCTTC. Protein product: CASIFSGASTEQFF.

As regards this clone: The sample carries other DNA sequences with the same CDR3. V gene TRBV29-1 combines with J gene TRBJ2-7, with a weak D call TRBD1 (5 bases). Germline V gene lookup returns CDR1 SQVTM and CDR2 ANQGSEA. With 7 bases removed from V and 2 bases from J, the gap between germline ends came to 12 bases. This CDR3 is 12 amino acids long. The CDR3: CSAARAPYEQYF. The CDR3 region has the DNA TGCAGCGCTGCCAGGGCCCCCTACGAGCAGTACTTC.

The gene calls are TRBV5-1 and TRBJ1-2; tentatively, D is TRBD1 (5 bases). Deletions cut 6 bases from V and 0 bases from J, with 9 bases between. CDR1 is SGHRS, CDR2 YFSETQ, per germline. The CDR3 contains 13 residues. CDR3 sequence (DNA): TGCGCCAGCACAGGGTCGGCTAACTATGGCTACACCTTC. Encoded protein: CASTGSANYGYTF. Complete variable domain (other parts from reference TRBV5-1 and TRBJ1-2): KAGVTQTPRYLIKTRGQQVTLSCSPISGHRSVSWYQQTPGQGLQFLFEYFSETQRNKGNFPGRFSGRQFSNSRSEMNVSTLELGDSALYLCASTGSANYGYTFGSGTRLTVV.

The chain combines TRBV5-1 with TRBJ1-2; D is perhaps TRBD1 (5 bases). From germline, CDR1 is SGHRS and CDR2 YFSETQ. CDR3 length equals 16 residues. V was shortened by 0 bases and J by 4 bases, with 16 bases between the two germline ends. The CDR3 reads CASSLEGSGGIYGYTF. For the CDR3, the DNA is TGCGCCAGCAGCTTGGAGGGTAGCGGGGGGATCTATGGCTACACCTTC.

This clone was counted a single time. The V gene is TRBV5-4, the J gene TRBJ2-3; D possibly uses TRBD1 or TRBD2 (5 bases each). CDR3 length: 15 residues. Germline V gives CDR1 SGHNT, CDR2 YYREEE (reference sequence). V dropped 4 bases and J dropped 2 bases, with 14 bases sitting between them. CDR3: CASSPPGDLTDTQYF. Written as DNA, the CDR3 is TGTGCCAGCAGCCCCCCCGGGGACCTCACAGATACGCAGTATTTT.

The chain employs TRBV28 and TRBJ2-4; either TRBD1 or TRBD2 may supply D (5 bases each). This CDR3 spans 12 amino acids. The germline V and J ends were trimmed by 7 bases and 13 bases, with 17 bases remaining between them. The germline V gene encodes CDR1 MDHEN and CDR2 SYDVKM. The CDR3 bases are TGTGCCAGCAACAAGGGGAAGCGGAGCCAGTACTTC. Translated: CASNKGKRSQYF.

This sequence joins TRBV5-1 and TRBJ1-1, with D unclear. V lost 4 bases and J lost 0, with 10 bases in between. Germline values: CDR1 SGHRS, CDR2 YFSETQ. The CDR3 runs to 14 residues. The CDR3 region has the DNA TGCGCCAGCAGCCCAACAAGCATGAACACTGAAGCTTTCTTT. Encoded protein: CASSPTSMNTEAFF.

This rearrangement joins TRBV11-2 to TRBJ2-1; tentatively, D is TRBD1 (5 bases). CDR1 and CDR2 (germline): SGHAT, FQNNGV. V gave up 1 base and J gave up 5 bases, with 12 bases separating them. The CDR3 is 15 residues long. CDR3 residues: CASSLGRALDNEQFF. CDR3 nucleotide sequence: TGTGCCAGCAGCTTAGGCAGGGCCTTGGACAATGAGCAGTTCTTC. Based on the CDR3 plus reference TRBV11-2 and TRBJ2-1, the full variable domain is EAGVAQSPRYKIIEKRQSVAFWCNPISGHATLYWYQQILGQGPKLLIQFQNNGVVDDSQLPKDRFSAERLKGVDSTLKIQPAKLEDSAVYLCASSLGRALDNEQFFGPGTRLTVL.

The chain is built from TRBV5-1 and TRBJ1-5; 11 bases are a match to TRBD1. Trimming cost V 3 bases and J 0 bases; bases outside gene matches: 11. The CDR3 totals 19 residues. Germline V gene data show CDR1 as SGHRS and CDR2 as YFSETQ. CDR3 nucleotides: TGCGCCAGCAGCTCAACGGGACAGGGGGGATATCATAGCAATCAGCCCCAGCATTTT. Residues: CASSSTGQGGYHSNQPQHF.

This chain links TRBV28 with TRBJ2-6; TRBD1 is a possible D gene (5 bases). Germline-derived CDR1 and CDR2 are MDHEN and SYDVKM. V shed 1 base and J shed 0 bases, with 7 bases lying between them. The CDR3 extends over 16 amino acids. The DNA of the CDR3 is TGTGCCAGCAGTTTATTAGGGGACTCTGGGGCCAACGTCCTGACTTTC. Its protein is CASSLLGDSGANVLTF.